This passage covers 21 T cell receptor beta chains from one sample sequenced in a study of blood T cell dynamics during melanoma immunotherapy. Profiled with immunoSEQ multiplex PCR; TCRdb holds only in-frame clones, not every one. The table records several thousand clones, more than 75% of them present only once. Time point indicated: week 3, after first cycle of checkpoint inhibitor. Sequencing was performed on blood, taken from a patient treated with checkpoint blockade. The receptors come from a human donor with melanoma.

V is TRBV9 and J is TRBJ2-7; D might be TRBD1 (6 bases). CDR1 is SGDLS and CDR2 is YYNGEE in the germline V gene. V was pared by 1 base and J by 6 bases, with 14 bases between. This CDR3 spans 14 amino acids. DNA of the CDR3: TGTGCCAGCAGCGTACAGGACAGTATCGGCGAGCAGTACTTC. Encoded protein: CASSVQDSIGEQYF. The variable domain in full, with the rest retrieved from reference TRBV9 and TRBJ2-7, is DSGVTQTPKHLITATGQRVTLRCSPRSGDLSVYWYQQSLDQGLQFLIQYYNGEERAKGNILERFSAQQFPDLHSELNLSSLELGDSALYFCASSVQDSIGEQYFGPGTRLTVT.

V usage is TRBV29-1 and J usage is TRBJ2-4; a possible D gene is TRBD1 (6 bases). The germline CDR1 and CDR2 sequences are SQVTM and ANQGSEA. Between the trimmed V and J ends, which lost 1 base and 4 bases, there was a span of 14 bases. This CDR3 contains 15 residues. CDR3 sequence (DNA): TGCAGCGTTGAAGGGGGGCTGGGATCGAAAAACATTCAGTACTTC. Its protein product is CSVEGGLGSKNIQYF.

J is TRBJ2-7 and V is TRBV29-1; tentatively, D is TRBD1 or TRBD2 (7 bases each). The CDR3 is made up of 14 amino acids. Germline-derived CDR1 and CDR2 are SQVTM and ANQGSEA. Trimming pared 7 bases from V and 6 bases from J, leaving 22 bases between. Here the CDR3 reads CSALTGRGQGEQYF. The CDR3 region has the DNA TGCAGCGCCTTGACAGGGAGGGGGCAGGGCGAGCAGTACTTC.

V gene TRBV6-1 combines with J gene TRBJ2-7; possibly TRBD1 or TRBD2 for D (5 bases each). Trimming cost V 1 base and J 5 bases, with 15 bases left between them. This CDR3 has 15 amino acids. Germline V CDR1 and CDR2: MNHNS, SASEGT. The CDR3 DNA is TGTGCCAGCAGTGAAGTGGGACGGGTTGGGGACGAGCAGTACTTC. It specifies CASSEVGRVGDEQYF.

The chain couples TRBV7-6 to TRBJ1-4, with a possible D match to TRBD1 (5 bases). The CDR3 runs 13 residues. Trimming cost V 4 bases and J 9 bases, with 12 bases left between them. CDR1 is SGHVS and CDR2 is FNYEAQ in the germline V gene. In nucleotides, the CDR3 is TGTGCCAGCAGCTCCCAGGGAATGAAAAAACTGTTTTTT. It codes for CASSSQGMKKLFF. Variable domain in full (rest from reference TRBV7-6 and TRBJ1-4): GAGVSQSPRYKVTKRGQDVALRCDPISGHVSLYWYRQALGQGPEFLTYFNYEAQQDKSGLPNDRFSAERPEGSISTLTIQRTEQRDSAMYRCASSSQGMKKLFFGSGTQLSVL.

V usage is TRBV19 and J usage is TRBJ2-7, with a weak D call TRBD2 (5 bases). The CDR3 totals 14 residues. Trimming pared 6 bases from V and 3 bases from J, leaving 15 bases between. Germline V gene data show CDR1 as LNHDA and CDR2 as SQIVND (reference sequence). The CDR3 loop is CASSQRADGYEQYF. The CDR3 DNA is TGTGCCAGTAGCCAAAGAGCGGATGGCTACGAGCAGTACTTC.

The CDR3: CAISGTGYEQYF. The CDR3 DNA reads TGTGCCATCAGCGGGACAGGCTACGAGCAGTACTTC. V and J are TRBV10-3 and TRBJ2-7, with 8 nucleotides matching TRBD1. The trim removed 6 bases at V and 3 bases at J, leaving 1 base unmatched. Germline CDR1 ENHRY, CDR2 SYGVKD. The CDR3 spans 12 residues.

The V gene is TRBV6-5, the J gene TRBJ1-3, with unresolved D. Trimming pared 0 bases from V and 0 bases from J, leaving 6 bases between. The CDR3 has 15 residues. Looked up from germline, CDR1 is MNHEY and CDR2 is SVGAGI. CDR3 loop: CASSYSRGSGNTIYF. The CDR3 bases are TGTGCCAGCAGTTACTCGAGAGGCTCTGGAAACACCATATATTTT.

The V gene is TRBV6-6, the J gene TRBJ1-5; no reliable D call. The germline V and J ends were trimmed by 0 bases and 4 bases, with 10 bases remaining between them. The germline gives CDR1 MNHNY, CDR2 SVGAGI (reference sequence). The CDR3 spans 15 residues. CDR3 residues: CASSYSDLLNQPQHF. The CDR3 region has the DNA TGTGCCAGCAGTTACTCGGACCTACTAAATCAGCCCCAGCATTTT.

The chain carries TRBV2 and TRBJ2-6; D is possibly TRBD1 (6 bases). The CDR3 sequence is 15 residues long. The germline CDR1 and CDR2 sequences are SNHLY and FYNNEI. Trimming pared 6 bases from V and 0 bases from J, leaving 9 bases between. The CDR3 protein is CASRGAGSGANVLTF. The CDR3 DNA reads as TGTGCCAGCAGGGGGGCCGGCTCTGGGGCCAACGTCCTGACTTTC.

The V call is TRBV18, the J call TRBJ1-1; D not resolved. V gave up 2 bases and J gave up 0 bases, with 7 bases separating them. There are 14 residues in the CDR3. Germline V gives CDR1 KGHSH, CDR2 LQKENI. This CDR3 reads CASSPIRMNTEAFF. The CDR3 coding sequence is TGTGCCAGCTCACCAATAAGGATGAACACTGAAGCTTTCTTT.

The V gene is TRBV5-1, the J gene TRBJ2-7; D may be TRBD1 (5 bases). Trimming left V 2 bases short and J 6 bases short, with 15 bases between. CDR1 and CDR2 (germline): SGHRS, YFSETQ. This CDR3 has 14 amino acids. CDR3 protein: CASSLEPGLGEQYF. CDR3 bases: TGCGCCAGCAGCTTAGAGCCAGGGTTAGGCGAGCAGTACTTC. Variable domain in full (rest from reference TRBV5-1 and TRBJ2-7): KAGVTQTPRYLIKTRGQQVTLSCSPISGHRSVSWYQQTPGQGLQFLFEYFSETQRNKGNFPGRFSGRQFSNSRSEMNVSTLELGDSALYLCASSLEPGLGEQYFGPGTRLTVT.

The gene calls are TRBV5-8 and TRBJ1-1; the D is unclear. The V end was cut by 4 bases, the J end by 5 bases, with 15 bases between. Germline loops: CDR1 SGHTS, CDR2 YDEGEE. CDR3 size: 14 residues. CDR3: CASSGQVWATEAFF. The CDR3 nucleotides are TGTGCCAGCAGCGGTCAAGTGTGGGCGACTGAAGCTTTCTTT.

This clone was recorded once. The rearrangement uses TRBV9 and TRBJ1-1; D is unclear. V was pared by 6 bases and J by 8 bases, with 11 bases between. The germline V gene has CDR1 SGDLS and CDR2 YYNGEE. The CDR3 spans 11 residues. CDR3 in amino acids: CASNPTSEAFF. The CDR3 nucleotides read TGTGCCAGCAATCCGACATCGGAAGCTTTCTTT.

The genes are TRBV6-1 and TRBJ2-7; TRBD1 matches at 7 bases. This CDR3 is 14 amino acids long. The germline V gene has CDR1 MNHNS and CDR2 SASEGT. J gave up 3 bases and V 6 bases, and 8 bases lay outside the gene matches. The CDR3 here is CASSLGTDYYEQYF. CDR3 coding DNA: TGTGCCAGCAGCCTAGGGACAGATTACTACGAGCAGTACTTC.

The rearrangement joins TRBV2 to TRBJ1-2, with unresolved D. The V end was cut by 3 bases, the J end by 4 bases, with 6 bases between. CDR1 is SNHLY and CDR2 is FYNNEI in the germline V gene. The CDR3 runs 12 residues. The CDR3 DNA reads as TGTGCCAGCAGTGACAGCTTCTATGGCTACACCTTC. This translates into CASSDSFYGYTF.

This chain links TRBV19 with TRBJ2-1; TRBD2 aligns across 11 bases. Trimming cost V 9 bases and J 8 bases; bases outside gene matches: 12. In germline, CDR1 is LNHDA, CDR2 SQIVND (reference sequence). CDR3 length equals 15 residues. The CDR3 DNA reads as TGTGCCAGCCGTCGTACTAGCGGGAGTTTCGATGAGCAGTTCTTC. Translation gives CASRRTSGSFDEQFF.

The chain recombines TRBV28 with TRBJ1-5; TRBD1 might be the D (6 bases). The germline gives CDR1 MDHEN, CDR2 SYDVKM. Trimming removed 3 bases at V and 4 bases at J, with 16 bases between. This CDR3 is built from 16 residues. The CDR3 protein is CASSLEQGARNQPQHF. As DNA, the CDR3 is TGTGCCAGCAGTTTGGAACAGGGTGCGAGGAATCAGCCCCAGCATTTT. Combining the CDR3 with reference TRBV28 and TRBJ1-5 gives the whole variable domain DVKVTQSSRYLVKRTGEKVFLECVQDMDHENMFWYRQDPGLGLRLIYFSYDVKMKEKGDIPEGYSVSREKKERFSLILESASTNQTSMYLCASSLEQGARNQPQHFGDGTRLSIL.

In the case of this clone: At one boundary the junction diverges from the germline segment, which might be a read error. The chain uses TRBV20-1 and TRBJ1-2; D unclear. This CDR3 is built from 11 residues. Germline V CDR1 and CDR2: DFQATT, SNEGSKA (reference sequence). The CDR3 sequence is CSARTNDGYTF. CDR3 nucleotides: TGCAGTGCGAGGACTAACGATGGCTACACCTTC.

The chain joins TRBV9 to TRBJ2-7; 8 nucleotides agree with TRBD1. Germline-derived CDR1 and CDR2 are SGDLS and YYNGEE. There are 13 residues in the CDR3. V shed 4 bases and J 0 bases; nucleotides not matched to a gene: 0. CDR3 coding DNA: TGTGCCAGCAGCCAGGGGGCCTCCTACGAGCAGTACTTC. Amino acid sequence: CASSQGASYEQYF.

The genes are TRBV27 and TRBJ2-5; a possible D gene is TRBD1 (7 bases). Trimming took 3 bases from V and 2 from J, leaving 13 bases between them. Germline V gene data show CDR1 as MNHEY and CDR2 as SMNVEV (reference sequence). The CDR3 length is 15 residues. The CDR3 protein is CASSFAAGQQETQYF. CDR3 sequence (DNA): TGTGCCAGCAGTTTTGCCGCGGGACAGCAAGAGACCCAGTACTTC.